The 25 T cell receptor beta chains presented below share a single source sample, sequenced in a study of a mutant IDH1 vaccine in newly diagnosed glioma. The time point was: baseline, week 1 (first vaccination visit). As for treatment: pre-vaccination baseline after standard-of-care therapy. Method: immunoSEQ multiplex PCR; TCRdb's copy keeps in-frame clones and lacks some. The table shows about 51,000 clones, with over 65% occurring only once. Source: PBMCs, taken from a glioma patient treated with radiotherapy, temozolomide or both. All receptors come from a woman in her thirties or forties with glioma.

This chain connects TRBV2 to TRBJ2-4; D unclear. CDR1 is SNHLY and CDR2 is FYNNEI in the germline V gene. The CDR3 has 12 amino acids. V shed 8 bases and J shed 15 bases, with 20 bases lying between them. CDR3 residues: CASGSGPHGVYF. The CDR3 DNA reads TGTGCCAGCGGGTCTGGGCCTCATGGGGTGTACTTC.

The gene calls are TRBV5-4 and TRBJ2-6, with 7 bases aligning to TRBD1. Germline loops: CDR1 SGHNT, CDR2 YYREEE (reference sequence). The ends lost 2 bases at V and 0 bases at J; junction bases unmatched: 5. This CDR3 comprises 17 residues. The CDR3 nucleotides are TGTGCCAGCAGCTTACGGGGACAGTTCTCTGGGGCCAACGTCCTGACTTTC. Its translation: CASSLRGQFSGANVLTF.

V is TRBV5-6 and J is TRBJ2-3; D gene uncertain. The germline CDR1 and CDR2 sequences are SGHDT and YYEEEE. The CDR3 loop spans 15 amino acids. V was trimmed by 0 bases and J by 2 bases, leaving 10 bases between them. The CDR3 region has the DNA TGTGCCAGCAGCTTGGGTGGTTTCAACACAGATACGCAGTATTTT. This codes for CASSLGGFNTDTQYF.

The CDR3 DNA is TGTGCCAGCAGCCCGGACAGACTTAATCAGCCCCAGCATTTT. Protein sequence: CASSPDRLNQPQHF. This sequence joins TRBV7-2 and TRBJ1-5, with D tentatively TRBD1 (6 bases). Per germline, CDR1 SGHTA and CDR2 FQGNSA. V was shortened by 5 bases and J by 4 bases, with 12 bases between the two germline ends. This CDR3 region has 14 residues.

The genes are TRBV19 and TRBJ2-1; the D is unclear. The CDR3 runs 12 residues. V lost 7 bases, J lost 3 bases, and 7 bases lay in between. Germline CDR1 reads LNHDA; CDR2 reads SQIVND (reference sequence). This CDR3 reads CASTTSYNEQFF. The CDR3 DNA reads TGTGCCAGTACAACGAGCTACAATGAGCAGTTCTTC.

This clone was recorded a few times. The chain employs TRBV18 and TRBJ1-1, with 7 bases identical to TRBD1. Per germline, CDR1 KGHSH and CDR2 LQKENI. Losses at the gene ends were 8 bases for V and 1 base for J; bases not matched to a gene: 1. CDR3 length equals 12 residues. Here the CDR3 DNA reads TGTGCCAGCCGGACAGGGAACACTGAAGCTTTCTTT. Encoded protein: CASRTGNTEAFF.

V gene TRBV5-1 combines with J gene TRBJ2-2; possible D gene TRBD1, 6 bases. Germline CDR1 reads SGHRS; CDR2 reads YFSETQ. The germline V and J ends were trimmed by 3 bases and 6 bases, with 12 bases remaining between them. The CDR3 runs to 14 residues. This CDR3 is CASSSQGTAGELFF. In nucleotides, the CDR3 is TGCGCCAGCAGCTCGCAGGGGACGGCCGGGGAGCTGTTTTTT. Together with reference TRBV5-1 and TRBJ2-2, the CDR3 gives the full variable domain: KAGVTQTPRYLIKTRGQQVTLSCSPISGHRSVSWYQQTPGQGLQFLFEYFSETQRNKGNFPGRFSGRQFSNSRSEMNVSTLELGDSALYLCASSSQGTAGELFFGEGSRLTVL.

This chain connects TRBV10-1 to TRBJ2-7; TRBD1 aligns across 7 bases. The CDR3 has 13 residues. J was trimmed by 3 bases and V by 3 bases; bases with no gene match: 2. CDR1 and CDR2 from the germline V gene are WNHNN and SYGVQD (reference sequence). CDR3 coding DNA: TGCGCCAGCAGTGAACGACAGGGCTACGAGCAGTACTTC. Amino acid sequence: CASSERQGYEQYF.

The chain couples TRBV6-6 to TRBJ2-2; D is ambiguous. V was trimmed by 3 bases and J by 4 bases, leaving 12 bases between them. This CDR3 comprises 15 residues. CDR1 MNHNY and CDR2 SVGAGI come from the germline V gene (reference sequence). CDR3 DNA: TGTGCCAGCAGTTATCACGAGGTTGGCACCGGGGAGCTGTTTTTT. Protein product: CASSYHEVGTGELFF.

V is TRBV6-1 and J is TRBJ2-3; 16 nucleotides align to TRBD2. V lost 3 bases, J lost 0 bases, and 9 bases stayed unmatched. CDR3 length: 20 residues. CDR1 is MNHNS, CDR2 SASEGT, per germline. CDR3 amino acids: CASSDPTGTSGGGSTDTQYF. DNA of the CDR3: TGTGCCAGCAGTGACCCTACCGGGACTAGCGGGGGGGGTAGCACAGATACGCAGTATTTT.

The CDR3 region has the DNA TGCAGCGCCGTAGGGAGCTATGGCTACACCTTC. It specifies CSAVGSYGYTF. The genes are TRBV29-1 and TRBJ1-2; no clear D gene. This CDR3 spans 11 amino acids. CDR1 and CDR2 from the germline V gene are SQVTM and ANQGSEA. Deletions cut 7 bases from V and 4 bases from J, with 10 bases between.

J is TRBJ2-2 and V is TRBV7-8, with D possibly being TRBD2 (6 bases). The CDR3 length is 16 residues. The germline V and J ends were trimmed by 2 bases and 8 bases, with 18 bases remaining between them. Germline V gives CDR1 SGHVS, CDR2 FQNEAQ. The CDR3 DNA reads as TGTGCCAGCAGCTTACGACAACGGGACTCTCTAGGGGAGCTGTTTTTT. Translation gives CASSLRQRDSLGELFF. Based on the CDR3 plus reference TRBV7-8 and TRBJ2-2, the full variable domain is GAGVSQSPRYKVAKRGQDVALRCDPISGHVSLFWYQQALGQGPEFLTYFQNEAQLDKSGLPSDRFFAERPEGSVSTLKIQRTQQEDSAVYLCASSLRQRDSLGELFFGEGSRLTVL.

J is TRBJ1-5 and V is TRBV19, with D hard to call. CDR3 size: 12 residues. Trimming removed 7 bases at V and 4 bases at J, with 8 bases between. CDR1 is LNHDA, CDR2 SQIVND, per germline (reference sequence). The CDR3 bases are TGTGCCAGTACCCTGGCAAATCAGCCCCAGCATTTT. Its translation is CASTLANQPQHF.

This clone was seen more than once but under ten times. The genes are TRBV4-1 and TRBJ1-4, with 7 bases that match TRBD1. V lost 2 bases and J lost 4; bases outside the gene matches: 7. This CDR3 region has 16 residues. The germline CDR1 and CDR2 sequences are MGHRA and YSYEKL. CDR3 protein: CASSQFPDRFNEKLFF. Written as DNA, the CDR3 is TGCGCCAGCAGCCAATTTCCGGACAGGTTTAATGAAAAACTGTTTTTT.

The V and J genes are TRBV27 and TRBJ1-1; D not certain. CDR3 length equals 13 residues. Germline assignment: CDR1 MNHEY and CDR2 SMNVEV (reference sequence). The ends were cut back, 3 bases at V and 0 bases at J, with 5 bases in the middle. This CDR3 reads CASSFRLNTEAFF. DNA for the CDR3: TGTGCCAGCAGTTTTAGGTTGAACACTGAAGCTTTCTTT.

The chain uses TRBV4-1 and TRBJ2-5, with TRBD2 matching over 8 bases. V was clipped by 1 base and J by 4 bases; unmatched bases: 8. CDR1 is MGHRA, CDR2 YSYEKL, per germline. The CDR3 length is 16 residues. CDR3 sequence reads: CASSQAGTRGRETQYF. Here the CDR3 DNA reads TGCGCCAGCAGCCAAGCCGGGACTAGGGGGAGAGAGACCCAGTACTTC.

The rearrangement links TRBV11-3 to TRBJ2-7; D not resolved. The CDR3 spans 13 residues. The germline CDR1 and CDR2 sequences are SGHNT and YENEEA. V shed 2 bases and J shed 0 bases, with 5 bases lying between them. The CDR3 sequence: CASSLLNSYEQYF. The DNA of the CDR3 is TGTGCCAGCAGCTTACTGAACTCCTACGAGCAGTACTTC.

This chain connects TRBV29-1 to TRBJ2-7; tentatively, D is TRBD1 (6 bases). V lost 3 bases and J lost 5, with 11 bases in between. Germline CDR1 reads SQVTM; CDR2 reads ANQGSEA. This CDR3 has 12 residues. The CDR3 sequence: CSVDTGSNEQYF. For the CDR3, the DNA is TGCAGCGTTGACACAGGGTCAAACGAGCAGTACTTC.

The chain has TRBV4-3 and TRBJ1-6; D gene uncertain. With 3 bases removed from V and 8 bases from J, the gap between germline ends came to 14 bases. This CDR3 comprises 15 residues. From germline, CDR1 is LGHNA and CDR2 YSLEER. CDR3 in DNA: TGCGCCAGCAGCCACCTAGCCGATGGGGATTCACCCCTCCACTTT. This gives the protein CASSHLADGDSPLHF.

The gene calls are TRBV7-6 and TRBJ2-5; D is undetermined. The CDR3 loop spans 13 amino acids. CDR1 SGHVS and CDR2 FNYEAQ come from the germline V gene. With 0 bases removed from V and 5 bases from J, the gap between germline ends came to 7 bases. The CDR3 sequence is CASSLALRETQYF. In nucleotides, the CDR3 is TGTGCCAGCAGCTTAGCCCTCAGGGAGACCCAGTACTTC.

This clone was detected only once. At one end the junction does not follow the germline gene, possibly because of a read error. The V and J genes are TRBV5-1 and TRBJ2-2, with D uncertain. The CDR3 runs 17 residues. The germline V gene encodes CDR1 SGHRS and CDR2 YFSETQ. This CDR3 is CASSLGTSSHGTGELFF. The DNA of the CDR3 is TGCGCCAGCAGTTTGGGAACTTCTTCCCATGGCACCGGGGAGCTGTTTTTT.

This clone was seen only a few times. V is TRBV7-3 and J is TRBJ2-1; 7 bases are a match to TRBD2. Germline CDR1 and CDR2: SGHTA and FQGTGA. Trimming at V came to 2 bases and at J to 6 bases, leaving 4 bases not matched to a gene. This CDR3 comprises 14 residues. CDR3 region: CASSLSRGSNEQFF. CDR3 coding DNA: TGTGCCAGCAGCTTATCGCGGGGGTCCAATGAGCAGTTCTTC.

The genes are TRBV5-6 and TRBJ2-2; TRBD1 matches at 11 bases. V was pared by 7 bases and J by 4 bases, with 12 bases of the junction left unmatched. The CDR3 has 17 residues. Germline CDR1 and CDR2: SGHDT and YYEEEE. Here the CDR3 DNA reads TGTGCCAGCTTTGCCTGGGGACAGGGGGACGGCACCGGGGAGCTGTTTTTT. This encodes CASFAWGQGDGTGELFF. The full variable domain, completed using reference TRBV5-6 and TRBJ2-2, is DAGVTQSPTHLIKTRGQQVTLRCSPKSGHDTVSWYQQALGQGPQFIFQYYEEEERQRGNFPDRFSGHQFPNYSSELNVNALLLGDSALYLCASFAWGQGDGTGELFFGEGSRLTVL.

The CDR3 here is CASSYQPPLHF. The CDR3 region has the DNA TGTGCCAGCAGTTACCAGCCCCCCCTCCACTTT. The chain combines TRBV6-6 with TRBJ1-6; no clear D. The germline V gene has CDR1 MNHNY and CDR2 SVGAGI (reference sequence). Trimming removed 2 bases from V and 13 bases from J, with 6 bases in between. The CDR3 is made up of 11 amino acids.

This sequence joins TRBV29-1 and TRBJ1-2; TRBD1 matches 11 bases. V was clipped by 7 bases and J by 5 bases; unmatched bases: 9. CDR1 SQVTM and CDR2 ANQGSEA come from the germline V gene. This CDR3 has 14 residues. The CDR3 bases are TGCAGCGCCCCCGGGACAGGGGGAGGTTATGGCTACACCTTC. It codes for CSAPGTGGGYGYTF.